The 14 T cell receptor beta chains presented below share a single source sample, sequenced in a study of T-cell memory formation after mild COVID-19. TCRdb fed the 5' RACE reads into MiXCR, producing one record per CDR3 protein. This repertoire shows hundreds of thousands of distinct CDR3 sequences, about 22% found once; its top ten account for roughly 8.3%. The sequencing sample was made of PBMCs or a T cell subset sorted from them (not recorded which). The receptors derive from an adult woman who had mild COVID-19 (a few samples of this study predate the infection). Cell type and time point are not known.

The chain joins TRBV3-1 to TRBJ1-4; D call uncertain. Germline V gives CDR1 LGHDT, CDR2 YNNKEL (reference sequence). Trimming cost V 6 bases and J 11 bases, with 19 bases left between them. This CDR3 is 14 amino acids long. In nucleotides, the CDR3 is TGTGCCAGCAGTTACCTCTCTGGGGTTGGGAAACTGTTTTTT. Translation: CASSYLSGVGKLFF.

The gene calls are TRBV7-9 and TRBJ2-7, with a tentative D call TRBD1 (6 bases). The CDR3 sequence is 13 residues long. Germline V CDR1 and CDR2: SEHNR, FQNEAQ (reference sequence). V gave up 5 bases and J gave up 5 bases, with 13 bases separating them. The CDR3 region is CASSLGQTDEQYF. CDR3 nucleotides: TGTGCCAGCAGCCTTGGACAGACAGACGAGCAGTACTTC.

This chain joins TRBV4-1 and TRBJ2-1; 10 bases align to TRBD2. Germline CDR1 reads MGHRA; CDR2 reads YSYEKL. Trimming at V came to 0 bases and at J to 4 bases, leaving 3 bases not matched to a gene. CDR3 size: 16 residues. The chain's CDR3 is CASSQDTAGGYNEQFF. In DNA form, the CDR3 reads TGCGCCAGCAGCCAAGATACAGCGGGAGGGTACAATGAGCAGTTCTTC.

There are a few counts of this clonotype. This sequence joins TRBV20-1 and TRBJ2-1, with D possibly matching TRBD2 (6 bases). CDR3 length: 14 residues. From germline, CDR1 is DFQATT and CDR2 SNEGSKA (reference sequence). Trimming left V 5 bases short and J 6 bases short, with 17 bases between. The CDR3 DNA sequence: TGCAGTGCTTCCGGGACTGCGTATCTCAATGAGCAGTTCTTC. Its translation: CSASGTAYLNEQFF.

The table lists this clonotype with many counts. The chain recombines TRBV5-1 with TRBJ2-4; D perhaps matches TRBD1 (5 bases). CDR1 and CDR2 from the germline V gene are SGHRS and YFSETQ. Trimming took off 4 bases at V and 0 bases at J, with 5 bases between the two ends. The CDR3 spans 13 residues. In DNA form, the CDR3 reads TGCGCCAGCAGCCAGGGAGCCAAAAACATTCAGTACTTC. As protein: CASSQGAKNIQYF.

CDR3 protein: CASSYHGAGREKLFF. The CDR3 DNA reads as TGTGCCAGCAGTTATCACGGGGCAGGGCGGGAAAAACTGTTTTTT. The rearrangement links TRBV6-5 to TRBJ1-4, with D maybe TRBD1 (5 bases). CDR3 size: 15 residues. V was cut by 3 bases and J by 8 bases, with 16 bases left in between. Germline CDR1 reads MNHEY; CDR2 reads SVGAGI.

This chain links TRBV20-1 with TRBJ2-2; 11 bases are shared with TRBD2. Trimming took 6 bases from V and 6 from J; bases not matched to a gene: 15. This CDR3 spans 17 amino acids. CDR1 and CDR2 (germline): DFQATT, SNEGSKA (reference sequence). This CDR3 is CSAWGRTSGYAAGELFF. The DNA for the CDR3 is TGCAGTGCATGGGGACGGACTAGCGGGTATGCGGCCGGGGAGCTGTTTTTT.

This clonotype was counted between two and nine times. The chain couples TRBV20-1 to TRBJ2-3; 9 bases agree with TRBD2. With V trimmed by 5 bases and J by 5 bases, 8 bases remained unmatched. Per germline, CDR1 DFQATT and CDR2 SNEGSKA (reference sequence). The CDR3 contains 14 residues. The CDR3, as DNA: TGCAGTGCTCAAAGCGGGGGGCTGATAGATACGCAGTATTTT. Encoded protein: CSAQSGGLIDTQYF.

This clonotype has only a few counts. The CDR3 DNA follows: TGTGCCAGCAGTGAAGGGGGCAGGGTAGGCCAAGAGACCCAGTACTTC. This gives the protein CASSEGGRVGQETQYF. This chain joins TRBV25-1 and TRBJ2-5; the D gene is possibly TRBD1 (6 bases). Germline V lookup: CDR1 MGHDK, CDR2 SYGVNS. V lost 2 bases and J lost 1, with 14 bases in between. This CDR3 is 16 amino acids long.

The chain couples TRBV13 to TRBJ2-7, with D possibly being TRBD1 or TRBD2 (5 bases each). Trimming removed 9 bases at V and 3 bases at J, with 24 bases between. This CDR3 spans 16 amino acids. The germline V gene encodes CDR1 PRHDT and CDR2 FYEKMQ (reference sequence). CDR3 loop: CASAGTPTRMDYEQYF. In DNA, the CDR3 is TGTGCCAGTGCCGGGACGCCTACCAGAATGGACTACGAGCAGTACTTC.

The chain uses TRBV5-1 and TRBJ2-3; tentatively, D is TRBD1 (5 bases). The CDR3 spans 15 residues. The V end lost 1 base, the J end lost 0 bases, and 9 bases lay between the germline ends. CDR1 is SGHRS, CDR2 YFSETQ, per germline. The DNA of the CDR3 is TGCGCCAGCAGCTTGACAGGAGATAGCACAGATACGCAGTATTTT. It yields the protein CASSLTGDSTDTQYF.

As DNA, the CDR3 is TGTGCCAGCAGCAAAATGCCCGGGACAGATCCCAATCAGCCCCAGCATTTT. Its protein is CASSKMPGTDPNQPQHF. This chain uses TRBV7-9 with TRBJ1-5; 7 bases line up with TRBD1. The CDR3 contains 17 residues. V shed 5 bases and J 3 bases; nucleotides not matched to a gene: 13. Germline CDR1 and CDR2: SEHNR and FQNEAQ (reference sequence).

This clonotype was recorded at least ten times. The chain recombines TRBV11-2 with TRBJ1-5; maybe TRBD1 (5 bases). Trimming took 5 bases from V and 9 from J, leaving 14 bases between them. Per germline, CDR1 SGHAT and CDR2 FQNNGV. This CDR3 has 13 residues. Here the CDR3 reads CASSASPGGPQHF. The CDR3, as DNA: TGTGCCAGCAGCGCTTCCCCCGGGGGGCCCCAGCATTTT. Supplemented by reference TRBV11-2 and TRBJ1-5, the full variable domain reads EAGVAQSPRYKIIEKRQSVAFWCNPISGHATLYWYQQILGQGPKLLIQFQNNGVVDDSQLPKDRFSAERLKGVDSTLKIQPAKLEDSAVYLCASSASPGGPQHFGDGTRLSIL.

This clonotype was seen more than once but under ten times. J is TRBJ2-5 and V is TRBV29-1; a weak D match, TRBD1 (6 bases). This CDR3 contains 14 residues. V was pared by 6 bases and J by 3 bases, with 17 bases between. Germline CDR1 and CDR2: SQVTM and ANQGSEA. Here the CDR3 DNA reads TGCAGCGTATTCGTGCAGGGGCGGGAAGAGACCCAGTACTTC. This encodes CSVFVQGREETQYF. Drawing the rest from reference TRBV29-1 and TRBJ2-5, the complete variable domain is SAVISQKPSRDICQRGTSLTIQCQVDSQVTMMFWYRQQPGQSLTLIATANQGSEATYESGFVIDKFPISRPNLTFSTLTVSNMSPEDSSIYLCSVFVQGREETQYFGPGTRLLVL.